This T cell receptor beta chain was recorded in a study of blood T cells in healthy people across ages. Background on the study: Capture via template switching afforded approximately one barcoded beta molecule per two T cells. Overall study findings and caveats: Higher diversity and more naive CD4+ cells were features of long-lived donors, compared to aged donors.

The sample holds a few counts of this clonotype. Its antigen remains unknown. A second PCR of roughly 6 to 12 cycles used a sample-barcoded 5' primer and a J-beta primer mix. TCRdb called the 5' RACE reads again in MiXCR, with one record for every CDR3 protein. The data show about 1.7 million distinct CDR3 sequences, 28% seen once. It was 8 to 10 milliliters of peripheral blood that were drawn from each donor. PBMCs numbering at least 7 million were isolated per sample. The CDR3 is made up of 14 amino acids. The germline V gene has CDR1 LGHNA and CDR2 YSLEER. Trimming stripped 0 bases from V and 0 bases from J, with 2 bases between.

The rearrangement links TRBV4-3 to TRBJ1-4; no reliable D call. The sample was blood. The sequence derives from a woman in her twenties or thirties in good health. The CDR3 reads CASSQDATNEKLFF. DNA of the CDR3: TGCGCCAGCAGCCAAGATGCAACTAATGAAAAACTGTTTTTT.